The present entry profiles one T cell receptor beta chain with its context. Trimming took 1 base from V and 4 from J, leaving 13 bases between them. The germline CDR1 and CDR2 sequences are SEHNR and FQNEAQ (reference sequence). The CDR3 runs to 16 residues. This entry belongs to a study of blood T cell repertoires in COVID-19. Study-level background: Collection of acute and convalescent COVID-19 samples took place in the United States, Italy and Spain. PBMCs, B-cell-depleted T cells, or T cells were the source of the cDNA or gDNA that made up the material.

How the authors handled the data: Researchers report that nucleated cell counts were estimated from reference gene primer amplification. Profiling relied on immunoSEQ multiplex PCR, and the TCRdb table lists in-frame clones only, not all of them. From that table come the V and J calls and clone size; the DNA was used to work out D and trimming. The table shows over 150,000 clones, with more than 70% occurring only once. This clonotype originated in a man over 45 with active or convalescent COVID-19. Sequenced: peripheral blood. V is TRBV7-9 and J is TRBJ2-2; D is perhaps TRBD1 (5 bases). This CDR3 is CASSLVVGAATGELFF. In DNA form, the CDR3 reads TGTGCCAGCAGCTTAGTCGTTGGGGCAGCCACCGGGGAGCTGTTTTTT.